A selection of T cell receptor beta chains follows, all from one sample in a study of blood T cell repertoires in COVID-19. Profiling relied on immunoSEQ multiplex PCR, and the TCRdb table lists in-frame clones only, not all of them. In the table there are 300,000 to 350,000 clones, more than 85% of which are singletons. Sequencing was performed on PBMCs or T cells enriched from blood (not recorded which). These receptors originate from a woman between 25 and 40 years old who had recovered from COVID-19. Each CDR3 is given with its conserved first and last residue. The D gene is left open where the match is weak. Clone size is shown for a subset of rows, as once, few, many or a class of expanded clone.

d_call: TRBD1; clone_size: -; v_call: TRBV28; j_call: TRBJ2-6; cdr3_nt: TGTGCCAGCACCCCCGGGGGACAGGGATATTCTGGGGCCAACGTCCTGACTTTC; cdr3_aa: CASTPGGQGYSGANVLTF
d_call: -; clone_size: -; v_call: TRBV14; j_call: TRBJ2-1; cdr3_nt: TGTGCCAGCAGCCAAGAGTTCTCCGAGCAGTTCTTC; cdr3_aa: CASSQEFSEQFF
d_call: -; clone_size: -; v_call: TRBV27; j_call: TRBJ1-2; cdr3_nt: TGTGCCAGCAGTTTTACAGCGGCTTACTCTGGCTACACCTTC; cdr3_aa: CASSFTAAYSGYTF
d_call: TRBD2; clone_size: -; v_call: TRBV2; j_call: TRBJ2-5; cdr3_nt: TGTGCCAGCAGTGAACGCAGGACTAGTTCAGAGACCCAGTACTTC; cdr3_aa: CASSERRTSSETQYF
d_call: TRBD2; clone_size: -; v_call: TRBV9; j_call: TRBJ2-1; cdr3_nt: TGTGCCAGCAGTAGCGGGGGGAATACACTCTACAATGAGCAGTTCTTC; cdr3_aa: CASSSGGNTLYNEQFF
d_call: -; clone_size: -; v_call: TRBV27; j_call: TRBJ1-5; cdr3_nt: TGTGCCAGCAGTAGCGATCCGGCGGGCCAGCCCCAGCATTTT; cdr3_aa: CASSSDPAGQPQHF
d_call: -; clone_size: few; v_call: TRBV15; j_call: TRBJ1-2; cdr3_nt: TGTGCCACCAGCAGCCCCGGGGAAAACTATGGCTACACCTTC; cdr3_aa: CATSSPGENYGYTF
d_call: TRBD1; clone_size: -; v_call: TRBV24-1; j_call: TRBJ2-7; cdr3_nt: TGTGCCACCAGTGATTCCGGGACAGGGGTCGACTACGAGCAGTACTTC; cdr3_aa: CATSDSGTGVDYEQYF
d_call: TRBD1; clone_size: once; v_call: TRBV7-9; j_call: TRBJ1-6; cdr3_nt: TGTGCCAGCAGCTTCCGGAGTCGGACAGGGTCTAATTCACCCCTCCACTTT; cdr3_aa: CASSFRSRTGSNSPLHF
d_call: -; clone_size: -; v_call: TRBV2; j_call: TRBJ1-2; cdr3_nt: TGTGCCAGCACCCAGGAGGAAGTTGGCTATGGCTACACCTTC; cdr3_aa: CASTQEEVGYGYTF
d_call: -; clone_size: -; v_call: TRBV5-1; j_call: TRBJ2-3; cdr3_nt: TGCGCCAGCAGCTTGCTCGGCACAGATACGCAGTATTTT; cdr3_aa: CASSLLGTDTQYF
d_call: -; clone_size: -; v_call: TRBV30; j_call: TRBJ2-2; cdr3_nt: TGTGCCTGGAATTGGGGGCGGAACACCGGGGAGCTGTTTTTT; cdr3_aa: CAWNWGRNTGELFF
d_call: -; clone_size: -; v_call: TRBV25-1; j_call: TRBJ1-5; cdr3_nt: TGTGCCAGCAGTGAATACAGGGTCAATCAGCCCCAGCATTTT; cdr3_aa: CASSEYRVNQPQHF
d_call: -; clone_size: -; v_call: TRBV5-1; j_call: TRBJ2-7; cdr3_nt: TGCGCCAGCAGCCAGGAATCTCTCTCCTACGAGCAGTACTTC; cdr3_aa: CASSQESLSYEQYF
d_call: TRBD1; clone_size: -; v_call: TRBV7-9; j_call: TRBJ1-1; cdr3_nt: TGTGCCAGCAGCTTAGCTGCGGGACAGATAATGAACACTGAAGCTTTCTTT; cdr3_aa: CASSLAAGQIMNTEAFF
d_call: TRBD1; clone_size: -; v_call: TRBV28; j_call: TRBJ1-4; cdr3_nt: TGTGCCAGCAGTTTACCACAGGGGGCGGGGGAAAAACTGTTTTTT; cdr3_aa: CASSLPQGAGEKLFF
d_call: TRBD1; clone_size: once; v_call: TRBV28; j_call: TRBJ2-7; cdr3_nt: TGTGCCACCAGGGGGCGATACGAGCAGTACTTC; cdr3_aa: CATRGRYEQYF
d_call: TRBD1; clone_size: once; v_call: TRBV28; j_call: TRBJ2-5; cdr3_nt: TGTGCCAGCAGCCGAGACAGGGGGGCAGACTTC; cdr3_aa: CASSRDRGADF
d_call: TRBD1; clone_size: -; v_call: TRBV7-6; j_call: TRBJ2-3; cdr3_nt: TGTGCCAGCAGCTTGGGGGGACAGGGTCGCACAGATACGCAGTATTTT; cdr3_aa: CASSLGGQGRTDTQYF
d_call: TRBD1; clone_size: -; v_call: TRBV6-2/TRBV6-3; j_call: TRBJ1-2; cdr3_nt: TGTGCCAGCAGTTACTCGGCCCTTACAGGGGGCTGGTATGGCTACACCTTC; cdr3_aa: CASSYSALTGGWYGYTF
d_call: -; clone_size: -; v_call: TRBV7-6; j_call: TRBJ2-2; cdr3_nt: TGTGCCAGCAGCTTAGCGGGGGGAACCGGGGAGCTGTTTTTT; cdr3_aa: CASSLAGGTGELFF
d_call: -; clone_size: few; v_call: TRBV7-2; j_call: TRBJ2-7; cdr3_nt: TGTGCCAGCAGCTTAGCCGGCGGGGCCTACGAGCAGTACTTC; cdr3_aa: CASSLAGGAYEQYF
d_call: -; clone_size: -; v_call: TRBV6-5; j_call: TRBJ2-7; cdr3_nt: TGTGCCAGCGGGAGGGGGATAGTTTCTGGCGAGCAGTACTTC; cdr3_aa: CASGRGIVSGEQYF
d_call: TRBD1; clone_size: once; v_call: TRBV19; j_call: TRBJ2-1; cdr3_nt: TGTGCCAGTGCACGGGACAGGTATGAGCAGTTCTTC; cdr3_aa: CASARDRYEQFF
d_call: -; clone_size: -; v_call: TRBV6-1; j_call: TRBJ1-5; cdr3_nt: TGTGCCAGCAGTGATTCGTTGTCGAATCAGCCCCAGCATTTT; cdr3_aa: CASSDSLSNQPQHF
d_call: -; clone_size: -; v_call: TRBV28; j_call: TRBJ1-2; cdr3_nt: TGTGCCAGCAGGGACAGATTCGCAATCTTCTATGGCTACACCTTC; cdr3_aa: CASRDRFAIFYGYTF
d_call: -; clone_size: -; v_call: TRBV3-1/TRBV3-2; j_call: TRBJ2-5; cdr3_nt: TGTGCCAGCAGCCTACAGGTTCGCCACGAGACCCAGTACTTC; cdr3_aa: CASSLQVRHETQYF
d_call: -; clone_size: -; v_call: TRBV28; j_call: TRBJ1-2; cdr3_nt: TGTGCCAGCACCTTTGACAGCCGCAACTATGGCTACACCTTC; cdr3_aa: CASTFDSRNYGYTF
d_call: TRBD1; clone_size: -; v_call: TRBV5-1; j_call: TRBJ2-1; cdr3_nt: TGCGCCAGCAGCTGGAACCCGGGACAGGCTGACAATGAGCAGTTCTTC; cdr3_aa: CASSWNPGQADNEQFF
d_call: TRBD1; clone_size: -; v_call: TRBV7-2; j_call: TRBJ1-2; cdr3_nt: TGTGCCAGCAGCCCTAGACAGGGCAGGCCTCATGGCTACACCTTC; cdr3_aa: CASSPRQGRPHGYTF
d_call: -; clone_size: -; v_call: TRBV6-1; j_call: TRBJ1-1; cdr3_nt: TGTGCCAGCAGTGACCACAGGGAAACTGAAGCTTTCTTT; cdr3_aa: CASSDHRETEAFF
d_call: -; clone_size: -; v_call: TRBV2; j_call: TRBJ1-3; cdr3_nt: TGTGCCAGCGGTGCCAGTCTCTCTGGAAACACCATATATTTT; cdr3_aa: CASGASLSGNTIYF
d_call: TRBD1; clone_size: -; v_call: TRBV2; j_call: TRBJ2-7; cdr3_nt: TGTGCCAGCAGGGTACCCGGGACAGCGGAGCAGTACTTC; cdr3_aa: CASRVPGTAEQYF
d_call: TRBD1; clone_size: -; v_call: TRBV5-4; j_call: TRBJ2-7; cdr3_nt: TGTGCCAGCGGCCGGGACAGGGCCGTCCACGAGCAGTACTTC; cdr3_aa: CASGRDRAVHEQYF
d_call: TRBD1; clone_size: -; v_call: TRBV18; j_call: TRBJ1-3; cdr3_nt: TGTGCCAGCTCACCGGGACAGGGCGGAAACACCATATATTTT; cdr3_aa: CASSPGQGGNTIYF
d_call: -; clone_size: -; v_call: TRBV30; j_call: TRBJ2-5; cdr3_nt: TGTGCCGCAAACCGTGGCAGGGCAGAGACCCAGTACTTC; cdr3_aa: CAANRGRAETQYF
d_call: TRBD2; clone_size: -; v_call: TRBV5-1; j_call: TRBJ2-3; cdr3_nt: TGCGCCAGCAGCTTTAGCGGGGACCCCACAGATACGCAGTATTTT; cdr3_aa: CASSFSGDPTDTQYF
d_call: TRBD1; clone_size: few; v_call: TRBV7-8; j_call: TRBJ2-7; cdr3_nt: TGTGCCAGCAGCTTAGCCCGACAGGGCTCCTACGAGCAGTACTTC; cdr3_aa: CASSLARQGSYEQYF
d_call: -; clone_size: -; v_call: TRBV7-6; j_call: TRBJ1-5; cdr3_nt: TGTGCCAGCAGCTTAGGTTTGGGGGGAAATCAGCCCCAGCATTTT; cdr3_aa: CASSLGLGGNQPQHF
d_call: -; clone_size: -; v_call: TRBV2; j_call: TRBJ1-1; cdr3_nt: TGTGCCAGCAGGGAGGACGGGAACACTGAAGCTTTCTTT; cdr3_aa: CASREDGNTEAFF
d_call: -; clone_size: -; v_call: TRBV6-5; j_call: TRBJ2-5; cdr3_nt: TGTGCCAGCAGTTCTCCAGGGCCTCGAGAGACCCAGTACTTC; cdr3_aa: CASSSPGPRETQYF
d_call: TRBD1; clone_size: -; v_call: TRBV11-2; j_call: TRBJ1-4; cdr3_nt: TGTGCCAGCAGCTTACTTGGCCGTGGCAGGGGGAATGAAAAACTGTTTTTT; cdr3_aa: CASSLLGRGRGNEKLFF
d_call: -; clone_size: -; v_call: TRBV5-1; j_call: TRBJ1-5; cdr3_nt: TGCGCCAGCAGCTTGGGCGGGGGCAATCAGCCCCAGCATTTT; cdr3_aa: CASSLGGGNQPQHF
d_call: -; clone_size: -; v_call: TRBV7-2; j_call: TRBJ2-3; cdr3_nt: TGTGCCAGCAGCGAACTTGCAACAGATACGCAGTATTTT; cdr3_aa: CASSELATDTQYF
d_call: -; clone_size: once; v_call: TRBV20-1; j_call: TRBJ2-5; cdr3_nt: TGCAGTGCTAGTCCTAGCGACTACCAAGAGACCCAGTACTTC; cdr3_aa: CSASPSDYQETQYF
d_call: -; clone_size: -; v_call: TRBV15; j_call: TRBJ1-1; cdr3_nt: TGTGCCACCAGCAGAGATTTTCGGGGTTCGGACACTGAAGCTTTCTTT; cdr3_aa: CATSRDFRGSDTEAFF
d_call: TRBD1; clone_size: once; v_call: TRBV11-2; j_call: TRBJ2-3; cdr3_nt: TGTGCCAGCCGTCATGGGACAGGGATTTATGGCACAGATACGCAGTATTTT; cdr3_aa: CASRHGTGIYGTDTQYF
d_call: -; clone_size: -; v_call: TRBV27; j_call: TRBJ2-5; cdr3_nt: TGTGCCAGCAGTCCCCGACAGCGACAAGAGACCCAGTACTTC; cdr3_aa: CASSPRQRQETQYF
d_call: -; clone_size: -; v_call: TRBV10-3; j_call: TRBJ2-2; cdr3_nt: TGTGCCATCCCTACCAGTCCCGCGGGCACCGGGGAGCTGTTTTTT; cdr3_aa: CAIPTSPAGTGELFF
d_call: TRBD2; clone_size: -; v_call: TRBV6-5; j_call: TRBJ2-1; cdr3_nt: TGTGCCAGCAGTTCCCCGGGACTAGCGCCTTACAATGAGCAGTTCTTC; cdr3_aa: CASSSPGLAPYNEQFF
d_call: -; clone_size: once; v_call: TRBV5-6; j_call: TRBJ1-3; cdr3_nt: TGTGCCAGCAGCTTTAGTATAGGGGAAAACACCATATATTTT; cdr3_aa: CASSFSIGENTIYF
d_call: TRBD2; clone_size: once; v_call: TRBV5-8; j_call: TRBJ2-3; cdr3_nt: TGTGCCAGCAGCTACCTAGCGGGGACCGATACGCAGTATTTT; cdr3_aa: CASSYLAGTDTQYF
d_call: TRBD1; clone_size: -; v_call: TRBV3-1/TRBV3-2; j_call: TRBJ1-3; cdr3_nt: TGTGCCAGCAGCCACGGGACAGGGCGCGGAAACACCATATATTTT; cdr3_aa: CASSHGTGRGNTIYF
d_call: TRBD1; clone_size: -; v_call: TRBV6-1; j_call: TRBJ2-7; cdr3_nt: TGTGCCAGCAGTGAACGCAGGGGGTCTTTCGACGAGCAGTACTTC; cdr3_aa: CASSERRGSFDEQYF
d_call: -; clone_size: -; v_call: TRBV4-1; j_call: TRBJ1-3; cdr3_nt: TGCGCCAGCAGCCAAGTGGGGGCAGGGTTCACGCGGTCTGGAAACACCATATATTTT; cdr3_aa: CASSQVGAGFTRSGNTIYF
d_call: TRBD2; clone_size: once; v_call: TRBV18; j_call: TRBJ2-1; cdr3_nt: TGTGCCAGCTCACCGGGCTCGGAGCGGGGGTCGGATGAGCAGTTCTTC; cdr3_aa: CASSPGSERGSDEQFF
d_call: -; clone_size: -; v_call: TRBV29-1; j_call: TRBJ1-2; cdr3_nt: TGCAGCGCGGCTCGATCAGGCGTCTATGGCTACACCTTC; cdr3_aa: CSAARSGVYGYTF
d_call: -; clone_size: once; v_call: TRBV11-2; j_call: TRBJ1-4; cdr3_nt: TGTGCCAGCAGCTTAGAAGGGGGGGGTAAACTGTTTTTT; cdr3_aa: CASSLEGGGKLFF
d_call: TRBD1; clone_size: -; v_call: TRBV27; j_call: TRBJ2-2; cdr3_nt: TGTGCCAGCAGCCCCGACAGGGGATACACCGGGGAGCTGTTTTTT; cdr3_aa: CASSPDRGYTGELFF
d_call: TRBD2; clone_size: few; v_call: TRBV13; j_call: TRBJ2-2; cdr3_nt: TGTGCCAGCAGCTCCAGACTAGCGGGGGAGAACACCGGGGAGCTGTTTTTT; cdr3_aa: CASSSRLAGENTGELFF